The rows below give T cell receptor beta chains drawn from one sample of a study of blood T cells in healthy people across ages. TCRdb re-analysed the 5' RACE reads in MiXCR, keeping a single row per CDR3 protein. The sample lists roughly 2 million distinct CDR3 sequences, roughly 52% seen once, with roughly 2% in the top ten. Sample: blood. Receptors originate from a woman aged 40 to 50 in good health. Each CDR3 is given with its conserved first and last residue. A D gene is named only where the DNA matches it firmly. Expanded clones are given a class, and other clones once, few, many or no size at all.

>TRBJ2-1|few|TRBV7-9|.
CASSLLSGNWGEQFF
TGTGCCAGCAGCTTATTGTCGGGGAATTGGGGTGAGCAGTTCTTC
>TRBJ2-3|few|TRBV29-1|.
CSLIWGVGDTQYF
TGCAGCCTGATCTGGGGGGTTGGAGATACGCAGTATTTT
>TRBJ1-2|.|TRBV9|.
CASSVVGGPYAGYTF
TGTGCCAGCAGCGTAGTGGGGGGACCTTATGCAGGCTACACCTTC
>TRBJ2-5|few|TRBV29-1|.
CSVLALPQETQYF
TGCAGCGTTTTAGCTTTACCCCAAGAGACCCAGTACTTC
>TRBJ1-5|few|TRBV27|.
CASSLKWGAINQPQHF
TGTGCCAGCAGTTTGAAATGGGGGGCGATAAATCAGCCCCAGCATTTT
>TRBJ2-7|.|TRBV12-3/TRBV12-4|.
CASSSPRQGRQYEQYF
TGTGCCAGCAGTTCACCCAGGCAAGGCAGGCAGTACGAGCAGTACTTC
>TRBJ1-6|.|TRBV20-1|.
CSARVRGGSYNSPLHF
TGCAGTGCTAGGGTCCGGGGAGGCTCCTATAATTCACCCCTCCACTTT
>TRBJ1-2|.|TRBV29-1|TRBD1
CSVDEVGDRTNYGYTF
TGCAGCGTTGACGAGGTTGGGGACAGGACTAACTATGGCTACACCTTC
>TRBJ2-7|few|TRBV20-1|.
CSATWVTLEQYF
TGCAGTGCTACCTGGGTGACGCTGGAGCAGTACTTC
>TRBJ1-2|.|TRBV5-1|TRBD1
CASSLGQGALLNYGYTF
TGCGCCAGCAGCTTAGGACAGGGGGCGCTTTTGAACTATGGCTACACCTTC
>TRBJ2-3|.|TRBV5-1|.
CASSPGGTAAPGAQYF
TGCGCCAGCAGCCCCGGGGGGACAGCTGCCCCCGGGGCGCAGTATTTT
>TRBJ2-3|.|TRBV4-2|.
CASSVHGAEGTDTQYF
TGTGCCAGCAGCGTTCACGGAGCGGAGGGGACAGATACGCAGTATTTT
>TRBJ2-1|few|TRBV29-1|TRBD2
CSVEGGTSGAYNEQFF
TGCAGCGTTGAAGGCGGGACTAGCGGGGCTTACAATGAGCAGTTCTTC
>TRBJ1-2|.|TRBV12-3/TRBV12-4|TRBD1
CASSPGQGAQGYTF
TGTGCCAGCAGCCCTGGACAGGGGGCGCAAGGCTACACCTTC
>TRBJ1-1|.|TRBV5-1|.
CASSLGGDMNTEAFF
TGCGCCAGCAGCCTCGGGGGGGACATGAACACTGAAGCTTTCTTT
>TRBJ2-4|.|TRBV5-1|.
CASSLRMGLAKNIQYF
TGCGCCAGCAGCCTACGGATGGGCCTAGCCAAAAACATTCAGTACTTC
>TRBJ2-2|.|TRBV7-2|TRBD2
CASSLKRGSSGELFF
TGTGCCAGCAGCTTGAAGCGGGGGTCTTCCGGGGAGCTGTTTTTT
>TRBJ2-7|few|TRBV12-5|.
CASGSLGYEQYF
TGTGCTAGTGGATCCCTGGGGTACGAGCAGTACTTC
>TRBJ2-3|few|TRBV6-5|.
CASSYSSGDTQYF
TGTGCCAGCAGTTACTCTAGCGGCGATACGCAGTATTTT
>TRBJ2-3|.|TRBV7-2|.
CASSPRTLFTDTQYF
TGTGCCAGCAGCCCCCGGACCTTATTCACAGATACGCAGTATTTT
>TRBJ1-4|.|TRBV4-1|TRBD1
CASSSSGGQEGEKLFF
TGCGCCAGCAGCTCGAGCGGGGGACAGGAGGGAGAAAAACTGTTTTTT
>TRBJ2-7|few|TRBV2|TRBD1
CASSGQGLNEQYF
TGTGCCAGCAGTGGACAGGGATTGAATGAGCAGTACTTC
>TRBJ2-6|.|TRBV12-3/TRBV12-4|.
CASRAPGALSGANVLTF
TGTGCCAGCAGGGCCCCAGGGGCCCTCTCTGGGGCCAACGTCCTGACTTTC
>TRBJ1-5|.|TRBV6-2/TRBV6-3|.
CASSQGGRQHF
TGTGCCAGCAGTCAGGGCGGTCGCCAGCATTTT
>TRBJ1-2|.|TRBV5-6|.
CASSLEQPSFFYGYTF
TGTGCCAGCAGCTTGGAGCAGCCCTCCTTCTTCTATGGCTACACCTTC
>TRBJ2-5|.|TRBV7-9|.
CASRSGQHYQETQYF
TGTGCCAGCAGGTCCGGACAGCACTACCAAGAGACCCAGTACTTC
>TRBJ2-1|.|TRBV21-1|.
CASSKLDSSSYNEQFF
TGTGCCAGCAGCAAACTAGACAGCAGCTCCTACAATGAGCAGTTCTTC
>TRBJ2-1|few|TRBV7-2|TRBD2
CASTNNPRVAGIYNEQFF
TGTGCCAGCACCAACAACCCGCGAGTAGCGGGGATATACAATGAGCAGTTCTTC
>TRBJ1-2|few|TRBV9|TRBD1
CASSGQGFVRYTF
TGTGCCAGCAGCGGACAGGGCTTTGTCCGCTACACCTTC
>TRBJ1-2|.|TRBV6-6|.
CASSPTAVLLANYGYTF
TGTGCCAGCAGTCCCACCGCGGTCTTGTTAGCTAACTATGGCTACACCTTC
>TRBJ2-7|few|TRBV6-6|TRBD1
CASRDQGAVGGEQYF
TGTGCCAGCAGAGATCAGGGGGCAGTTGGGGGCGAGCAGTACTTC
>TRBJ2-1|.|TRBV12-3/TRBV12-4|.
CASSFSGYEQFF
TGTGCCAGCAGTTTTTCGGGGTATGAGCAGTTCTTC
>TRBJ2-7|.|TRBV7-2|TRBD2
CASSLLGGGNKEQYF
TGTGCCAGCAGCCTCCTTGGCGGGGGGAATAAAGAGCAGTACTTC
>TRBJ1-5|few|TRBV15|.
CATSRDRMVSNQPQHF
TGTGCCACCAGCAGAGATAGGATGGTTAGCAATCAGCCCCAGCATTTT
>TRBJ1-5|few|TRBV6-2/TRBV6-3|.
CASSYSRQGNQPQHF
TGTGCCAGCAGTTACTCCAGACAGGGCAATCAGCCCCAGCATTTT
>TRBJ2-7|few|TRBV7-2|.
CASSSYMAPYEQYF
TGTGCCAGCAGCTCGTACATGGCCCCCTACGAGCAGTACTTC
>TRBJ2-7|.|TRBV25-1|TRBD1
CASRTGVGYEQYF
TGTGCCAGCAGGACAGGGGTGGGCTACGAGCAGTACTTC
>TRBJ2-3|few|TRBV7-2|.
CAGTPGDQGTQYF
TGTGCCGGAACCCCCGGGGACCAAGGTACGCAGTATTTT
>TRBJ2-5|.|TRBV11-2|.
CASSLSPGTQYF
TGTGCCAGCAGCTTAAGCCCGGGGACCCAGTACTTC
>TRBJ1-6|.|TRBV20-1|TRBD1
CSSGQGRVGYNSPLHF
TGCAGTTCGGGACAGGGGAGAGTAGGGTATAATTCACCCCTCCACTTT
>TRBJ1-4|.|TRBV4-1|.
CASSQDGVGETTNEKLFF
TGCGCCAGCAGCCAAGATGGGGTCGGGGAGACAACTAATGAAAAACTGTTTTTT
>TRBJ2-5|.|TRBV20-1|TRBD2
CSARDIAGGPQETQYF
TGCAGTGCTAGAGATATAGCGGGGGGGCCTCAAGAGACCCAGTACTTC
>TRBJ2-1|many|TRBV7-2|TRBD1
CASSRDRGFYEQFF
TGTGCCAGCAGCCGGGACAGGGGGTTTTATGAGCAGTTCTTC
>TRBJ2-5|.|TRBV28|TRBD2
CASSSWASGGLQETQYF
TGTGCCAGCAGTTCGTGGGCTAGCGGGGGACTCCAAGAGACCCAGTACTTC
>TRBJ2-5|few|TRBV7-2|.
CASSITSLGETQYF
TGTGCCAGCAGCATAACTAGTTTAGGGGAGACCCAGTACTTC
>TRBJ2-1|.|TRBV6-5|.
CASRTTSSSYNEQFF
TGTGCCAGCAGAACTACTAGCTCCTCCTACAATGAGCAGTTCTTC
>TRBJ1-4|.|TRBV9|.
CASSGNQGFQEKLFF
TGTGCCAGCAGCGGAAACCAGGGGTTTCAGGAAAAACTGTTTTTT
>TRBJ2-1|.|TRBV3-1|TRBD2
CASSQEAWFAGDNEQFF
TGTGCCAGCAGCCAAGAAGCCTGGTTCGCGGGGGACAATGAGCAGTTCTTC
>TRBJ2-7|.|TRBV5-1|.
CASSPGGGTTYEQYF
TGCGCCAGCAGCCCCGGAGGAGGGACAACCTACGAGCAGTACTTC
>TRBJ2-5|few|TRBV15|.
CATSRDAAAQYF
TGTGCCACCAGCAGAGATGCGGCGGCCCAGTACTTC
>TRBJ2-5|.|TRBV7-2|TRBD2
CASSWTGGASGVSGEQYF
TGTGCCAGCAGCTGGACCGGTGGAGCTAGCGGGGTATCCGGGGAGCAGTACTTC
>TRBJ2-3|.|TRBV6-2/TRBV6-3|TRBD2
CASSYSIGGGAGDTQYF
TGTGCCAGCAGTTACTCGATTGGCGGGGGGGCCGGAGATACGCAGTATTTT
>TRBJ2-5|.|TRBV20-1|TRBD1
CSATRQGRPQETQYF
TGCAGTGCTACCCGACAGGGGAGGCCTCAAGAGACCCAGTACTTC
>TRBJ2-1|.|TRBV18|TRBD1
CASSQDRGPPFF
TGTGCCAGCTCACAGGACAGGGGGCCACCGTTCTTC
>TRBJ1-2|few|TRBV12-3/TRBV12-4|.
CASSVRQNYGYTF
TGTGCCAGCAGTGTAAGGCAGAACTATGGCTACACCTTC
>TRBJ2-5|many|TRBV4-1|.
CASSQDEGRTQYF
TGCGCCAGCAGCCAAGATGAAGGGAGGACCCAGTACTTC
>TRBJ2-3|.|TRBV7-2|TRBD2
CASSWSGAPITDTQYF
TGTGCCAGCAGCTGGAGCGGGGCGCCTATCACAGATACGCAGTATTTT